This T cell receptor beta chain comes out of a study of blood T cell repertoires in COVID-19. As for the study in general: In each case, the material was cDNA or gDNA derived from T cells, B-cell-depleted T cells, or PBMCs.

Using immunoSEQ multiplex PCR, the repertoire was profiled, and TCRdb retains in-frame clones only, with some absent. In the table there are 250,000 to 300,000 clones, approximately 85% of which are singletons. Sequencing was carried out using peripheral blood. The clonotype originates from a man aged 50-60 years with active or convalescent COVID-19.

CDR3 nucleotides: TGTGCCAGCAGCTTAGACGTGGGGACAAATGAAAAACTGTTTTTT. Protein sequence: CASSLDVGTNEKLFF. This chain joins TRBV7-6 and TRBJ1-4, with a weak D call TRBD1 (6 bases). The CDR3 totals 15 residues. In germline, CDR1 is SGHVS, CDR2 FNYEAQ. V was cut by 1 base and J by 5 bases, with 11 bases left in between.